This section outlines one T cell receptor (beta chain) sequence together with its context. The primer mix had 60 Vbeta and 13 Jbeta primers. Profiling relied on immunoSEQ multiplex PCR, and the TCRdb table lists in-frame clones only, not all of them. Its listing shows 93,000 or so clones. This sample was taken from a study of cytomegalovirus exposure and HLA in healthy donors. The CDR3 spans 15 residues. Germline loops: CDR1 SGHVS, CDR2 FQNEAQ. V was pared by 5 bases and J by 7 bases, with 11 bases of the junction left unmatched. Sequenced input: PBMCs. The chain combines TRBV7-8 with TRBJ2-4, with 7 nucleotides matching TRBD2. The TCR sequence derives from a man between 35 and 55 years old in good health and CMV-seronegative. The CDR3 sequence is CASSQSRGLQNIQYF. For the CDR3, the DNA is TGTGCCAGCAGCCAATCCCGGGGACTACAGAACATTCAGTACTTC.